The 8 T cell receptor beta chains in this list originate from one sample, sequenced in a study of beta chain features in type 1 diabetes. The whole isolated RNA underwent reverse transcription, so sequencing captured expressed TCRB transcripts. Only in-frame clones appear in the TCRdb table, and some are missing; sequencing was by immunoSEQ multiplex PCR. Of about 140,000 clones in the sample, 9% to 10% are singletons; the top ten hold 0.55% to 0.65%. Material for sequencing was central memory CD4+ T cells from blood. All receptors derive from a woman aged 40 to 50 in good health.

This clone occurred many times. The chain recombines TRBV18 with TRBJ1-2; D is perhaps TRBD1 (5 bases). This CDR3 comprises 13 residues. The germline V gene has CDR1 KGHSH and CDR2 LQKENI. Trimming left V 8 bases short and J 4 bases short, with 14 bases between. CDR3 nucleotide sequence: TGTGCCAGCAACCACCGTCAGGGCTATGGCTACACCTTC. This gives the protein CASNHRQGYGYTF.

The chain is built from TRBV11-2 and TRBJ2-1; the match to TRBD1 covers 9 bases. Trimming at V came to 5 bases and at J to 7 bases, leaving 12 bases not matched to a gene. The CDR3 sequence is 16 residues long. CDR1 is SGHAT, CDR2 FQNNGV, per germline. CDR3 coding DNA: TGTGCCAGCAGCCGCCCTCCGGGACAGGGTCGGAATGAGCAGTTCTTC. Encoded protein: CASSRPPGQGRNEQFF.

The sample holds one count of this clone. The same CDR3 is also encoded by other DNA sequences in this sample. The chain's CDR3 is CASSQGPRNYGYTF. Written as DNA, the CDR3 is TGCGCCAGCAGCCAAGGGCCCAGAAATTATGGCTACACCTTC. J is TRBJ1-2 and V is TRBV4-1; D is unresolved. V was trimmed by 1 base and J by 5 bases, leaving 11 bases between them. The CDR3 spans 14 residues. CDR1 is MGHRA and CDR2 is YSYEKL in the germline V gene.

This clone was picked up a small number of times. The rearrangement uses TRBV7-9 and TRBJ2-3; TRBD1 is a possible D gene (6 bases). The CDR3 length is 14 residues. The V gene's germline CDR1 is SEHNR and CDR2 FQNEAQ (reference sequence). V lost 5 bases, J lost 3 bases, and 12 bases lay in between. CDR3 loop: CASSPTGTTDTQYF. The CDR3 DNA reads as TGTGCCAGCAGCCCGACAGGAACGACAGATACGCAGTATTTT.

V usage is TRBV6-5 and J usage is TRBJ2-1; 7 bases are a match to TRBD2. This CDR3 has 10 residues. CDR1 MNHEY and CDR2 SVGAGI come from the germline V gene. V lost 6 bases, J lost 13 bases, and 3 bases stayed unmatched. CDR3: CASRGLVQFF. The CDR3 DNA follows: TGTGCCAGCAGAGGACTAGTACAGTTCTTC.

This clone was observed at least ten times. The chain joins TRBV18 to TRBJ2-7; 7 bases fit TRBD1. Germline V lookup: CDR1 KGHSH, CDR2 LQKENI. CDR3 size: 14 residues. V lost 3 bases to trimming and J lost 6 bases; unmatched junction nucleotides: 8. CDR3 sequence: CASSPTGSRSEQYF. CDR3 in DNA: TGTGCCAGCTCACCGACAGGGTCCCGGTCCGAGCAGTACTTC.

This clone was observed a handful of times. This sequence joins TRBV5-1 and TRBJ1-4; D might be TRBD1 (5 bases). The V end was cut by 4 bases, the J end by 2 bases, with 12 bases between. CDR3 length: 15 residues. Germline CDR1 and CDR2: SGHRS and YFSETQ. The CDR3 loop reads CASSRGLGTNEKLFF. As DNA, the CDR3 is TGCGCCAGCAGCAGGGGTTTGGGCACTAATGAAAAACTGTTTTTT. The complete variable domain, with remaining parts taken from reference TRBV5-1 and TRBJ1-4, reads KAGVTQTPRYLIKTRGQQVTLSCSPISGHRSVSWYQQTPGQGLQFLFEYFSETQRNKGNFPGRFSGRQFSNSRSEMNVSTLELGDSALYLCASSRGLGTNEKLFFGSGTQLSVL.

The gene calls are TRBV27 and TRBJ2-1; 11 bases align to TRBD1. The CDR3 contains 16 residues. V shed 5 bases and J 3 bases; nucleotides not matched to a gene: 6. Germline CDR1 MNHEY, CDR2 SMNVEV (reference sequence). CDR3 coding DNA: TGTGCCAGCAGTCCGCTGGGACAGGGGGACTACAATGAGCAGTTCTTC. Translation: CASSPLGQGDYNEQFF.